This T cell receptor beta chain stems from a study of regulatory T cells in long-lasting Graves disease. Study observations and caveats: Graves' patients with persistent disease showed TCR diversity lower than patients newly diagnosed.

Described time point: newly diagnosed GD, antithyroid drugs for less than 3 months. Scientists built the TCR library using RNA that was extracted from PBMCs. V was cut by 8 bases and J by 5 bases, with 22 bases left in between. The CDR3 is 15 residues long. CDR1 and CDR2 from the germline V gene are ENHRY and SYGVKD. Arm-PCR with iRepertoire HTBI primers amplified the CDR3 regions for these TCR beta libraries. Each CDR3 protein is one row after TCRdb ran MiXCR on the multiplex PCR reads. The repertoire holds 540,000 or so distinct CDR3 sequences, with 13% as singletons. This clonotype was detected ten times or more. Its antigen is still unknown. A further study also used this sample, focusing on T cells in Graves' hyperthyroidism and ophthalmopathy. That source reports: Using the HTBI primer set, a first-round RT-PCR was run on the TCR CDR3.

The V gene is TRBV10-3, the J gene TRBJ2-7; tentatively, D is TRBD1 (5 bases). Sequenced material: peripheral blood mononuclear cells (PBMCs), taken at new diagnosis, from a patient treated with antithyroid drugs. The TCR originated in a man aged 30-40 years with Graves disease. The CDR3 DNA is TGTGCCATCTCAGATCAGGGTTTATCTGGCCACGAGCAGTACTTC. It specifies CAISDQGLSGHEQYF.